This T cell receptor beta chain emerged from a study of control samples from healthy donors and cancer patients. Germline V CDR1 and CDR2: LGHDT, YNNKEL (reference sequence). Trimming cost V 1 base and J 3 bases, with 9 bases left between them. CDR3 length: 14 residues. Measured with immunoSEQ multiplex PCR; TCRdb has only the in-frame clones, and not every one. The profile shows 350,000 to 450,000 clones, 80% to 95% of them singletons. Sequencing input: PBMCs. The chain employs TRBV3-1 (or the pseudogene TRBV3-2) and TRBJ1-2; TRBD1 is a possible D gene (6 bases). The TCR originated in a man in his forties with head and neck cancer. DNA of the CDR3: TGTGCCAGCAGCCAAGGGACAGACCACTATGGCTACACCTTC. Protein: CASSQGTDHYGYTF.